This is a list of T cell receptor beta chains from one sample in a study of shared clonotypes between healthy human individuals. This table comes from immunoSEQ multiplex PCR, and its TCRdb copy is limited to in-frame clones, with some not included. This sample has around 980,000 clones; 75% to 80% occur once, and the top ten carry roughly 0.57%. Specimen: memory CD4+ T cells from PBMCs. These receptor sequences come from a man between 18 and 29 years old in good health. Some clones in this sample may be carry-over from other donors' samples. CDR3s include the opening cysteine and the closing phenylalanine or tryptophan. The D gene is left open where the match is weak. Size is stated for part of the rows, as once, few or many counts, or as a class when the clone is expanded.

D gene,V gene,clone size,J gene,CDR3 protein,CDR3 DNA
.,TRBV6-6,.,TRBJ2-5,CASRTGTETQYF,TGTGCCAGCAGAACGGGGACAGAGACCCAGTACTTC
TRBD1,TRBV30,.,TRBJ2-2,CAWRGQGVGTGELFF,TGTGCCTGGAGGGGACAGGGGGTAGGAACCGGGGAGCTGTTTTTT
.,TRBV7-9,.,TRBJ2-2,CASSLQQGYTGELFF,TGTGCCAGCAGCTTGCAACAGGGATACACCGGGGAGCTGTTTTTT
.,TRBV7-9,.,TRBJ2-1,CASTLKTPRTSNNEQFF,TGTGCCAGCACCCTTAAAACCCCCCGGACAAGCAACAATGAGCAGTTCTTC
TRBD2,TRBV5-1,.,TRBJ2-7,CASSLTSGSGVYEQYF,TGCGCCAGCAGCTTGACTAGCGGGAGCGGTGTCTACGAGCAGTACTTC
.,TRBV6-5,.,TRBJ2-6,CASSYSALSGANVLTF,TGTGCCAGCAGTTACTCGGCCCTCTCTGGGGCCAACGTCCTGACTTTC
.,TRBV14,.,TRBJ2-2,CASSQNAGRRKGTGELFF,TGTGCCAGCAGCCAAAACGCGGGCAGACGGAAAGGAACCGGGGAGCTGTTTTTT
.,TRBV2,.,TRBJ1-5,CASSSRVGGSNQPQHF,TGTGCCAGCAGTTCCCGCGTCGGGGGCAGCAATCAGCCCCAGCATTTT
TRBD2,TRBV4-1,once,TRBJ2-1,CASSQELAGEGNAEQFF,TGCGCCAGCAGCCAAGAGCTCGCGGGGGAGGGGAATGCTGAGCAGTTCTTC
.,TRBV5-1,.,TRBJ1-3,CASSLNSAGSSGNTIYF,TGCGCCAGCAGCTTGAACTCGGCGGGGAGCTCTGGAAACACCATATATTTT
TRBD1,TRBV4-2,.,TRBJ1-4,CASSPTDRGNEKLFF,TGTGCCAGCAGCCCTACAGACAGGGGGAACGAAAAACTGTTTTTT
.,TRBV2,.,TRBJ1-1,CASSVSRGNTEAFF,TGTGCCAGCAGTGTGAGCAGGGGGAACACTGAAGCTTTCTTT
TRBD2,TRBV4-3,.,TRBJ2-1,CASSPRAGGDSYNEQFF,TGCGCCAGCAGCCCCAGGGCGGGGGGAGATTCCTACAATGAGCAGTTCTTC
.,TRBV29-1,.,TRBJ2-5,CSALGGQETQYF,TGCAGCGCCTTAGGGGGACAAGAGACCCAGTACTTC
TRBD1,TRBV7-3,few,TRBJ2-1,CASSLQGQGYNEQFF,TGTGCCAGCAGCTTACAGGGACAGGGCTACAATGAGCAGTTCTTC
TRBD2,TRBV5-4,.,TRBJ2-7,CASSAQGGSYSEQYF,TGTGCCAGCAGCGCACAAGGCGGGAGTTATTCCGAGCAGTACTTC
.,TRBV6-6,.,TRBJ2-7,CASKPGRSYEQYF,TGTGCCAGCAAACCGGGACGGTCCTACGAGCAGTACTTC
TRBD2,TRBV7-3,.,TRBJ2-1,CASSQGLAGVNEQFF,TGTGCCAGCAGCCAAGGACTAGCGGGGGTAAATGAGCAGTTCTTC
.,TRBV4-1,many,TRBJ1-2,CASSQAAQNGYYGYTF,TGCGCCAGCAGCCAAGCCGCCCAAAATGGATACTATGGCTACACCTTC
TRBD2,TRBV12-5,.,TRBJ2-2,CASGPPRTSGSVITGELFF,TGTGCTAGTGGCCCGCCGAGGACTAGCGGGAGTGTGATCACCGGGGAGCTGTTTTTT
.,TRBV10-3,.,TRBJ2-3,CAISGIADTQYF,TGTGCCATCAGTGGGATCGCAGATACGCAGTATTTT
TRBD2,TRBV5-1,.,TRBJ2-5,CASSLAASGSEAQYF,TGCGCCAGCAGCTTGGCGGCTAGCGGGAGTGAGGCCCAGTACTTC
.,TRBV28,once,TRBJ1-2,CAGQLGPYGYTF,TGTGCCGGGCAGCTGGGGCCCTATGGCTACACCTTC
.,TRBV28,.,TRBJ2-7,CASSPRLYEQYF,TGTGCCAGCAGTCCCCGACTCTACGAGCAGTACTTC
.,TRBV28,.,TRBJ2-1,CASSSPGRGNEQFF,TGTGCCAGCAGTTCCCCGGGCCGCGGTAATGAGCAGTTCTTC
TRBD1,TRBV9,.,TRBJ2-5,CASSVPTGGLQETQYF,TGTGCCAGCAGCGTTCCGACAGGGGGCTTACAAGAGACCCAGTACTTC
TRBD2,TRBV9,once,TRBJ2-2,CASSVSGRGYTGELFF,TGTGCCAGCAGCGTTAGCGGGAGAGGGTACACCGGGGAGCTGTTTTTT